The source of this T cell receptor beta chain is a study of blood T cell repertoires in COVID-19. Study details: Material from acute and convalescent COVID-19 was sourced from the United States, Italy and Spain. From T cells, B-cell-depleted T cells, or PBMCs came the material, which was cDNA or gDNA.

CDR3 length: 13 residues. V lost 5 bases to trimming and J lost 3 bases, with 11 bases between them. Germline V lookup: CDR1 SGHTA, CDR2 FQGTGA. In the study's own analysis: Researchers report that nucleated cell counts were estimated from reference gene primer amplification. Sequencing used immunoSEQ multiplex PCR; TCRdb keeps in-frame clones, though not all of them. The V and J calls and clone size were taken over from that table, and D and trimming were inferred from the DNA. Of approximately 100,000 clones in the sample, 80% to 95% were seen once. This TCR was recovered from a man aged 45-65 years with active COVID-19. The chain couples TRBV7-3 to TRBJ2-7; D is undetermined. The sequenced sample was peripheral blood. CDR3 nucleotides: TGTGCCAGCAGCATTAACTCGGGCTACGAGCAGTACTTC. It yields the protein CASSINSGYEQYF. The variable domain in full, completed from reference TRBV7-3 and TRBJ2-7, reads GAGVSQTPSNKVTEKGKYVELRCDPISGHTALYWYRQSLGQGPEFLIYFQGTGAADDSGLPNDRFFAVRPEGSVSTLKIQRTERGDSAVYLCASSINSGYEQYFGPGTRLTVT.